The following is a TCR beta chain sequence with its context. Its antigen remains unidentified. The sample belongs to a study of cytomegalovirus exposure and HLA in healthy donors. Study-level results: Across all donors, roughly uniform sequencing depth was an assumption of the presence/absence analyses. A later analysis showed TCR association rates differing by HLA locus, peaking at DRB1 and lowest at HLA-C. The study designated 150 to 200 TCR beta chains cytomegalovirus-associated. TCR beta V- and J-gene trimming was later associated with a missense DCLRE1C variant.

This PCR relied on a set of 60 Vbeta primers and 13 Jbeta primers. Assay: immunoSEQ multiplex PCR; the TCRdb copy retains only in-frame clones and omits some. The listing contains about 52,000 clones. The ends were cut back, 0 bases at V and 2 bases at J, with 8 bases in the middle. Looked up from germline, CDR1 is MNHEY and CDR2 is SMNVEV (reference sequence). The CDR3 sequence is 14 residues long. The sequencing input was PBMCs. The sequence was obtained from a woman aged 55-70 years in good health and CMV-seropositive. The chain combines TRBV27 with TRBJ2-7; D gene uncertain. The CDR3 DNA sequence: TGTGCCAGCAGTTTATCGGGCCCAACCTACGAGCAGTACTTC. Translation: CASSLSGPTYEQYF.